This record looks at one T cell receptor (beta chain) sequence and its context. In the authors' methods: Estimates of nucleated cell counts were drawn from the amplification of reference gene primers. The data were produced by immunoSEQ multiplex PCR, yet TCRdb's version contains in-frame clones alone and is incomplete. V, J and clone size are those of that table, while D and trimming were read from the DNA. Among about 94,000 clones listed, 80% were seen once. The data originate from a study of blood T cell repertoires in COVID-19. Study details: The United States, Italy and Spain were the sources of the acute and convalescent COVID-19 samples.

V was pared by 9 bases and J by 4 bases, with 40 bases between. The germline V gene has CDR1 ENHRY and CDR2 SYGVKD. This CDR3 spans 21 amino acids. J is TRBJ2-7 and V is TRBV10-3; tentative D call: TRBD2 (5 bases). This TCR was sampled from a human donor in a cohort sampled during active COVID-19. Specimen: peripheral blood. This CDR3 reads CAMFESGPSIEGSKRVYEQYF. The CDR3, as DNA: TGTGCCATGTTCGAGTCCGGTCCATCGATCGAAGGTTCGAAGAGGGTTTACGAGCAGTACTTC.